Presented here are 8 T cell receptor beta chains from one specimen sequenced in a study of OX40 agonist ivuxolimab in advanced cancers. The data were produced by immunoSEQ multiplex PCR, yet TCRdb's version contains in-frame clones alone and is incomplete. Here the sample spans some 74,000 clones, more than 75% being singletons. The sample was CD4+ or CD8+ T cells sorted from blood, taken in a trial of the OX40 agonist ivuxolimab. The origin of the receptors is an adult with an advanced solid tumor such as melanoma, head and neck, liver or kidney cancer.

The rearrangement uses TRBV28 and TRBJ2-1; TRBD2 agrees at 9 bases. This CDR3 region has 15 residues. V shed 8 bases, J shed 0 bases, and the junction held 5 bases outside the gene matches. Germline loops: CDR1 MDHEN, CDR2 SYDVKM. In nucleotides, the CDR3 is TGTGCCAGCCGCGGGGGGGGGAGCTCCTACAATGAGCAGTTCTTC. Amino acid sequence: CASRGGGSSYNEQFF.

The chain uses TRBV28 and TRBJ1-5; tentative D call: TRBD1 (5 bases). The V gene's germline CDR1 is MDHEN and CDR2 SYDVKM. The CDR3 sequence is 13 residues long. Trimming took 3 bases from V and 6 from J, leaving 9 bases between them. In DNA, the CDR3 is TGTGCCAGCAGTTTCGGGGGAGGTCAGCCCCAGCATTTT. The encoded protein is CASSFGGGQPQHF.

The chain combines TRBV2 with TRBJ2-1; tentatively, D is TRBD1 or TRBD2 (5 bases each). The CDR3 loop spans 14 amino acids. Germline V gene lookup returns CDR1 SNHLY and CDR2 FYNNEI. The CDR3: CGSRDRGITSEQFF. The CDR3 DNA reads as TGTGGGAGCCGGGACCGCGGCATAACAAGTGAGCAGTTCTTC.

This chain joins TRBV19 and TRBJ1-5, with D possibly being TRBD1 (5 bases). The CDR3 length is 14 residues. Trimming left V 5 bases short and J 2 bases short, with 10 bases between. In germline, CDR1 is LNHDA, CDR2 SQIVND (reference sequence). CDR3 coding DNA: TGTGCCAGTAGTTCCCAGGGCGGCAATCAGCCCCAGCATTTT. This codes for CASSSQGGNQPQHF.

This chain uses TRBV5-8 with TRBJ2-2; 7 bases map to TRBD2. This CDR3 contains 18 residues. Germline V gene sequence: CDR1 SGHTS, CDR2 YDEGEE. V lost 4 bases to trimming and J lost 2 bases; unmatched junction nucleotides: 14. The CDR3: CASSPDPSTSYNTGELFF. As DNA, the CDR3 is TGTGCCAGCAGCCCTGACCCTTCGACTAGCTACAACACCGGGGAGCTGTTTTTT. The complete variable domain, with remaining parts taken from reference TRBV5-8 and TRBJ2-2, reads EAGVTQSPTHLIKTRGQQATLRCSPISGHTSVYWYQQALGLGLQFLLWYDEGEERNRGNFPPRFSGRQFPNYSSELNVNALELEDSALYLCASSPDPSTSYNTGELFFGEGSRLTVL.

The chain joins TRBV6-5 to TRBJ1-3, with D hard to call. CDR3 length equals 14 residues. The germline gives CDR1 MNHEY, CDR2 SVGAGI. Trimming stripped 7 bases from V and 0 bases from J, with 10 bases between. The CDR3 is CASTPAYSGNTIYF. CDR3 nucleotide sequence: TGTGCCAGCACCCCGGCCTACTCTGGAAACACCATATATTTT.

This chain links TRBV11-2 with TRBJ1-5, with unresolved D. Germline lookup yields CDR1 SGHAT and CDR2 FQNNGV. V dropped 1 base and J dropped 10 bases, with 11 bases sitting between them. This CDR3 contains 13 residues. The CDR3 bases are TGTGCCAGCAGCTTAGCCGGCGGCGCACCCCAGCATTTT. Protein sequence: CASSLAGGAPQHF.

In DNA, the CDR3 is TGTGCCAGCAGTTTTGCGGCGGCCCAAGAGACCCAGTACTTC. Its translation is CASSFAAAQETQYF. The V call is TRBV28, the J call TRBJ2-5; D not resolved. The CDR3 length is 14 residues. Deletions cut 3 bases from V and 1 base from J, with 9 bases between. CDR1 MDHEN and CDR2 SYDVKM come from the germline V gene.